One and the same sample provided the 5 T cell receptor beta chains below, sequenced in a study of human T cells and chemical hapten exposure listed by TCRdb under 2021. The library was produced with RACE. Sequencing used a NextSeq 500. Through fastp at Q25 and MiXCR, TCRdb rebuilt clones from the public reads, retaining in-frame beta chains. One record per CDR3 amino acid sequence lists the most common genes and DNA. For this sample the table gives some 330,000 distinct CDR3 sequences, of which around 5% were detected only once. Over 6.5% of the sample rests with the top ten. In light of the paper, this sample's time point label describes: pre-sensitization, week 0. The treatment or condition label corresponds to: therapeutic diphenylcyclopropenone sensitization with weekly scalp DPC. The sequences come from whole blood, collected in connection with sensitization to the hapten diphenylcyclopropenone (DPC). The origin of the receptors is a woman aged 18-35 years with alopecia areata. Some clones in this sample may be carry-over from other donors' samples.

The chain employs TRBV11-1 and TRBJ2-3; 8 bases are shared with TRBD1. V lost 0 bases and J lost 1; bases outside the gene matches: 6. Per the germline V gene, CDR1 is SGHAT and CDR2 is FQDESV (reference sequence). The CDR3 is 17 residues long. The CDR3 DNA sequence: TGTGCCAGCAGCTTAGCGCACGAACAGGGGGGCACAGATACGCAGTATTTT. This codes for CASSLAHEQGGTDTQYF.

There are many counts of this clonotype. The chain has TRBV6-2 or TRBV6-3 and TRBJ1-5; the D gene is possibly TRBD1 (5 bases). This CDR3 is 13 amino acids long. The germline V and J ends were trimmed by 4 bases and 7 bases, with 11 bases remaining between them. Per the germline V gene, CDR1 is MNHEY and CDR2 is SVGEGT. CDR3 nucleotides: TGTGCCAGCAGTTCAGGGCTGCGGCAGCCCCAGCATTTT. Residues: CASSSGLRQPQHF.

In this sample, this clonotype turned up once. The rearrangement joins TRBV18 to TRBJ1-1; 7 nucleotides match TRBD1. The CDR3 length is 15 residues. Germline CDR1 reads KGHSH; CDR2 reads LQKENI. Trimming cost V 6 bases and J 1 base; bases outside gene matches: 8. The CDR3 loop is CASSFTGQRNTEAFF. The CDR3 coding sequence is TGTGCCAGCTCCTTTACGGGACAGAGGAACACTGAAGCTTTCTTT.

This clonotype came up a few times. The chain joins TRBV3-1 to TRBJ2-5; 15 bases fit TRBD2. Germline lookup yields CDR1 LGHDT and CDR2 YNNKEL (reference sequence). V shed 4 bases, J shed 4 bases, and the junction held 4 bases outside the gene matches. The CDR3 has 16 amino acids. The CDR3 spells CASSLGLAGGVETQYF. As DNA, the CDR3 is TGTGCCAGCAGCCTGGGACTAGCGGGGGGCGTAGAGACCCAGTACTTC.

V is TRBV5-4 and J is TRBJ2-1, with TRBD2 identical over 9 bases. CDR1 and CDR2 (germline): SGHNT, YYREEE (reference sequence). V was pared by 0 bases and J by 8 bases, with 3 bases of the junction left unmatched. CDR3 size: 14 residues. For the CDR3, the DNA is TGTGCCAGCAGCTTGGGGCTAGCGGGGTATGAGCAGTTCTTC. Protein: CASSLGLAGYEQFF.